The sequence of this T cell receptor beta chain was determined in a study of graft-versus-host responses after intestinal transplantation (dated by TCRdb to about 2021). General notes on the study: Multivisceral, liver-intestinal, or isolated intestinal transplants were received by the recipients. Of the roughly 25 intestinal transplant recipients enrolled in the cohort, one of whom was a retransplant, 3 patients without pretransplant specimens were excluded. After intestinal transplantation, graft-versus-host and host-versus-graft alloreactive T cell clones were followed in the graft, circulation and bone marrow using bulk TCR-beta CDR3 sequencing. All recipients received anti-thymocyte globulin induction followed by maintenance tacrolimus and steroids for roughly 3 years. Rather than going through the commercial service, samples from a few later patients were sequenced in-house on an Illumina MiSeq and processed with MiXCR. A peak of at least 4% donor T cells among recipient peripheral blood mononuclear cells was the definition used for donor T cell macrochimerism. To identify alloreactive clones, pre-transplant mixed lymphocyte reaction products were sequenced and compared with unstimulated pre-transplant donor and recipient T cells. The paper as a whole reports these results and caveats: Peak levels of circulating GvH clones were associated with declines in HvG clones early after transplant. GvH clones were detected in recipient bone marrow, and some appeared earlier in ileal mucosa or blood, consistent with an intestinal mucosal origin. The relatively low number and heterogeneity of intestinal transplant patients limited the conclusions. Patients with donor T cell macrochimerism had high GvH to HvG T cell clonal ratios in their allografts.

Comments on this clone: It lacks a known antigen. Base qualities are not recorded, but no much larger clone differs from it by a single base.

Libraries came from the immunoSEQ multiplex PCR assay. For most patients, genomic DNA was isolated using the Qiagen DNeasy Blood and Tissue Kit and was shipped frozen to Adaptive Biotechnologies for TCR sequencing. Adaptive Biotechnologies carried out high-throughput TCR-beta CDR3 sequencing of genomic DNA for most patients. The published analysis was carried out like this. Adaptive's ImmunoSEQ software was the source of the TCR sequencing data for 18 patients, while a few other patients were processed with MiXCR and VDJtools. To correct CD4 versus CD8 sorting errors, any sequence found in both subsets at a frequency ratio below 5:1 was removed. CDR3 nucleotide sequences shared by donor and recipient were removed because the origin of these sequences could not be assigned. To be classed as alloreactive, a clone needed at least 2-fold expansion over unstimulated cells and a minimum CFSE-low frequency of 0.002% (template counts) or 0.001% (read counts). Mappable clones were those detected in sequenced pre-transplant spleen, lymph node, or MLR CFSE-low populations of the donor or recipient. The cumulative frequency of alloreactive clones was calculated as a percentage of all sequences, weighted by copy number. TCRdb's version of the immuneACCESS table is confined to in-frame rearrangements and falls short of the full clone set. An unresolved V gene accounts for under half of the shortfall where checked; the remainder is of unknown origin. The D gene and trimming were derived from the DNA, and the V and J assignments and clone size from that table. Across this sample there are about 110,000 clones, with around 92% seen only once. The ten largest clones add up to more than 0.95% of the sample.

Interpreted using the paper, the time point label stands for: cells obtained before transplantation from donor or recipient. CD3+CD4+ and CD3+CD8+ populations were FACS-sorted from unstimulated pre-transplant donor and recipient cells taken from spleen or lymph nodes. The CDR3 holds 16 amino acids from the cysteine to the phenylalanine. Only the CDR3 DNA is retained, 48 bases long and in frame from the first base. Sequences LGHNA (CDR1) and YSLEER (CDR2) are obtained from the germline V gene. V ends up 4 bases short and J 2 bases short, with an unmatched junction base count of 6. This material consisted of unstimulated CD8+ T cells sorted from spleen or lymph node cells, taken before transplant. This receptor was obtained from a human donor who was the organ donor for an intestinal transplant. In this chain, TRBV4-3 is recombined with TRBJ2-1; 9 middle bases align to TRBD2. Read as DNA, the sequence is TGCGCCAGCAGCCCCGCCGGACTAGCGACCTACAATGAGCAGTTCTTC. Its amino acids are CASSPAGLATYNEQFF.